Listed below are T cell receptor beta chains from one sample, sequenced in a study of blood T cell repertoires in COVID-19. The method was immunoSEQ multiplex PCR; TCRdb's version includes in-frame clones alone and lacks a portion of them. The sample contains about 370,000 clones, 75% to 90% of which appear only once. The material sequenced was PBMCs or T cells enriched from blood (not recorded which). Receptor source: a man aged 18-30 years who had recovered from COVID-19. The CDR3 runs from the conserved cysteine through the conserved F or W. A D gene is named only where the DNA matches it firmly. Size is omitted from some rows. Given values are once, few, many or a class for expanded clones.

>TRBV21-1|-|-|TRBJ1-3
CASSSVGTVNSGNTIYF
TGTGCCAGCAGCTCCGTAGGGACAGTTAACTCTGGAAACACCATATATTTT
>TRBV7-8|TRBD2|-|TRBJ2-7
CASSLISWTSGTNEQYF
TGTGCCAGCAGCTTAATCAGTTGGACTAGCGGCACTAACGAGCAGTACTTC
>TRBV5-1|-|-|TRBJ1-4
CASSLGPGSNEKLFF
TGCGCCAGCAGCTTGGGGCCGGGATCTAATGAAAAACTGTTTTTT
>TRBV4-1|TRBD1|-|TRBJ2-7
CASSHPGQGYEQYF
TGCGCCAGCAGCCACCCGGGACAGGGCTACGAGCAGTACTTC
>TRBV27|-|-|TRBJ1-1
CASRPGTGNTEAFF
TGTGCCAGCAGGCCCGGGACTGGGAACACTGAAGCTTTCTTT
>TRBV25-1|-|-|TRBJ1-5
CASGGGYSNQPQHF
TGTGCCAGCGGGGGCGGCTATAGCAATCAGCCCCAGCATTTT
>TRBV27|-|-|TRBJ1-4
CASSTRGVEEKLFF
TGTGCCAGCAGTACCCGGGGGGTAGAAGAAAAACTGTTTTTT
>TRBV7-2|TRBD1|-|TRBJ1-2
CASSRDRGDYGYTF
TGTGCCAGCAGCAGGGACAGGGGGGACTATGGCTACACCTTC
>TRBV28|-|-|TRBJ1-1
CASRLTNTEAFF
TGTGCCAGCAGACTTACGAACACTGAAGCTTTCTTT
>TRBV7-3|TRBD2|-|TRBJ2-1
CASSLQPGTTTYNEQFF
TGTGCCAGCAGTCTCCAACCCGGGACTACCACATACAATGAGCAGTTCTTC
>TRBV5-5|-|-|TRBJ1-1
CASSYHGGEAFF
TGTGCCAGCAGCTACCACGGGGGTGAAGCTTTCTTT
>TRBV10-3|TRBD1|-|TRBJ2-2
CAIRDRYTGELFF
TGTGCCATCCGGGACAGATACACCGGGGAGCTGTTTTTT
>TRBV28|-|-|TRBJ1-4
CGPQTGYDEKLFF
TGTGGACCCCAAACGGGTTATGATGAAAAACTGTTTTTT
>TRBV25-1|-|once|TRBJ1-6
CASSESSSPLHF
TGTGCCAGCAGTGAATCCAGTTCACCCCTCCACTTT
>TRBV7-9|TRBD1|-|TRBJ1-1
CASSLPGTGDTEAFF
TGTGCCAGCAGCTTACCCGGGACAGGGGACACTGAAGCTTTCTTT
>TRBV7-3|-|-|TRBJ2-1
CASSFGAVYNEQFF
TGTGCCAGCAGCTTTGGGGCGGTTTACAATGAGCAGTTCTTC
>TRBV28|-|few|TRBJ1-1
CASSLGGRLAFF
TGTGCCAGCAGTTTGGGGGGGCGCTTGGCTTTCTTT
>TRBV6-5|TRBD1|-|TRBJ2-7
CASSLTGAAHEQYF
TGTGCCAGCAGTTTGACAGGGGCGGCCCACGAGCAGTACTTC
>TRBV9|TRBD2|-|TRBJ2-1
CASSSGGLAGEQFF
TGTGCCAGCAGCTCAGGGGGACTAGCGGGTGAGCAGTTCTTC
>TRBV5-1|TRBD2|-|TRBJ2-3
CASSSGVNTDTQYF
TGCGCCAGCAGTAGCGGGGTGAACACAGATACGCAGTATTTT
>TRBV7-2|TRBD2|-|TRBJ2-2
CASSTTSGVSGELFF
TGTGCCAGCAGCACAACTAGCGGGGTCTCCGGGGAGCTGTTTTTT
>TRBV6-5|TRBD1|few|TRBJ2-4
CASNGDRGSNIQYF
TGTGCCAGCAATGGGGACAGAGGGTCGAACATTCAGTACTTC
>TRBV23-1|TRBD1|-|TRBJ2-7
CASSQSILSDRVRCFEQYF
TGCGCCAGCAGTCAATCGATTCTGTCGGACAGGGTTAGATGTTTCGAGCAGTACTTC
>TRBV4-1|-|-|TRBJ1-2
CASSQGRGGGYGYTF
TGCGCCAGCAGCCAAGGTCGTGGTGGAGGATATGGCTACACCTTC
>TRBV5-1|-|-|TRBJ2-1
CASSLEAPYEQFF
TGCGCCAGCAGCCTGGAAGCGCCCTATGAGCAGTTCTTC
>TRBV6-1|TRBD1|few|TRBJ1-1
CASSDLSYRGGFPEAFF
TGTGCCAGCAGTGATTTGAGTTACAGAGGGGGCTTCCCTGAAGCTTTCTTT
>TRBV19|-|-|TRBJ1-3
CASTRHLLSGNTIYF
TGTGCCAGTACTCGACATCTCCTCTCTGGAAACACCATATATTTT
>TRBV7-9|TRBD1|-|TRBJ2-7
CASSWDRASSYEQYF
TGTGCCAGCAGCTGGGACAGGGCTAGCTCCTACGAGCAGTACTTC
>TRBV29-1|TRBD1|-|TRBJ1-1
CSLGQGAQDTEAFF
TGCAGCCTTGGACAGGGGGCGCAGGACACTGAAGCTTTCTTT
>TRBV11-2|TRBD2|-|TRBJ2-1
CASSLGGSSGFYNEQFF
TGTGCCAGCAGCTTAGGGGGCTCTAGCGGGTTTTACAATGAGCAGTTCTTC
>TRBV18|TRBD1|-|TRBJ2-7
CASRQGAGSYEQYF
TGTGCCAGCCGGCAGGGGGCAGGGTCATACGAGCAGTACTTC
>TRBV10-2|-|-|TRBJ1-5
CASSRSGSGYNQPQHF
TGCGCCAGCAGCCGCTCAGGTAGCGGGTACAATCAGCCCCAGCATTTT
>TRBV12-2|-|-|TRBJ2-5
CASRFTGKETQYF
TGTGCAAGTCGCTTCACAGGAAAAGAGACCCAGTACTTC
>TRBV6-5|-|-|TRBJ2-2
CASSYLNTGELFF
TGTGCCAGCAGTTACCTCAACACCGGGGAGCTGTTTTTT
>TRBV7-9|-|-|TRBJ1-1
CASQQLMNTEAFF
TGTGCCAGCCAACAGCTCATGAACACTGAAGCTTTCTTT
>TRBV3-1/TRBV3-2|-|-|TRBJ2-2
CASSQPLNTGELFF
TGTGCCAGCAGCCAACCTCTTAACACCGGGGAGCTGTTTTTT
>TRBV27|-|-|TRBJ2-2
CASSFSRVSNTGELFF
TGTGCCAGCAGTTTCTCCAGGGTGTCTAACACCGGGGAGCTGTTTTTT
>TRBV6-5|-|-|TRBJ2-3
CASRLSTGRTDTQYF
TGTGCCAGCAGACTCAGCACTGGGAGAACAGATACGCAGTATTTT
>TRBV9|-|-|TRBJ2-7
CASSASYRVSSDEQYF
TGTGCCAGCAGCGCCAGCTACAGGGTATCGTCTGACGAGCAGTACTTC
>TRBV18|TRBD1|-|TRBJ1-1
CASSPAAGGSNTEAFF
TGTGCCAGCTCACCGGCGGCAGGGGGCTCGAACACTGAAGCTTTCTTT
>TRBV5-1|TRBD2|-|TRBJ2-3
CASSSLSGLGAPDTQYF
TGCGCCAGCAGCTCCCTATCAGGACTAGGAGCCCCAGATACGCAGTATTTT
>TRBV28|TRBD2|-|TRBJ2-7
CASSLSVAGGYEQYF
TGTGCCAGCAGTTTAAGCGTAGCGGGAGGTTACGAGCAGTACTTC
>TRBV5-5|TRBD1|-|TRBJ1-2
CASSRQGEANYGYTF
TGTGCCAGCAGCCGACAGGGGGAAGCTAACTATGGCTACACCTTC
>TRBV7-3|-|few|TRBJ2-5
CASSGGPRSYQETQYF
TGTGCCAGCAGCGGAGGCCCCAGATCGTACCAAGAGACCCAGTACTTC